This T cell receptor beta chain was captured by sequencing in a study of T cell responses to AZD1222 COVID-19 vaccine. Study outcomes and limitations: Baseline antibody screening turned up just six seropositive AZD1222 recipients.

Here immunoSEQ multiplex PCR was the method, and the copy in TCRdb shows in-frame clones only, minus some. This table holds 150,000 or so clones, 92% found once. This clone was seen just once. The antigen is unknown. It was second doses at about 4 or about 12 weeks that were pooled. From germline, CDR1 is MDHEN and CDR2 SYDVKM. Germline trimming cut 5 bases from V and 1 base from J; bases unmatched to any gene: 4. There are 14 residues in the CDR3. This receptor was identified in an adult who received the AZD1222 COVID-19 vaccine. This chain joins TRBV28 and TRBJ1-1; 7 bases align to TRBD1. Source: peripheral blood, taken 28 days after the second AZD1222 dose. Written as DNA, the CDR3 is TGTGCCAGCAGTAGGACAGGTTGGAACACTGAAGCTTTCTTT. It codes for CASSRTGWNTEAFF.